This record looks at one TCR beta chain sequence and its context. This sample was included in a study of T cells in narcolepsy. CDR1 and CDR2 from the germline V gene are SGHAT and FQNNGV. The V end lost 2 bases, the J end lost 2 bases, and 13 bases lay between the germline ends. The CDR3 has 15 amino acids. This table comes from immunoSEQ multiplex PCR, and its TCRdb copy is limited to in-frame clones, with some not included. The repertoire has roughly 20,000 clones, around 84% of them found once; the top ten carry approximately 0.66%. The sample taken for sequencing was memory (CD45RA-) CD4+ T cells from blood. The chain employs TRBV11-2 and TRBJ2-7, with D perhaps TRBD2 (5 bases). The clonotype originates from a human donor in good health. The CDR3 DNA sequence: TGTGCCAGCAGCTTAACGGCGGGTGGTACCTACGAGCAGTACTTC. Protein product: CASSLTAGGTYEQYF.